This paragraph reports one T cell receptor (beta chain). The entry originates in a study of control samples from healthy donors and cancer patients. Trimming pared 0 bases from V and 5 bases from J, leaving 10 bases between. The germline gives CDR1 SGHRS, CDR2 YFSETQ. This CDR3 contains 14 residues. Some clones are missing from TCRdb's copy, which holds only in-frame ones; the method was immunoSEQ multiplex PCR. The profile shows some 76,000 clones, under 90% of them singletons. This clonotype was obtained from a woman between 50 and 59 years old with colorectal cancer. Sample: PBMCs. The chain recombines TRBV5-1 with TRBJ2-3; a possible D gene is TRBD2 (5 bases). The CDR3 coding sequence is TGCGCCAGCAGCTTGGGTAGCGACAAAGATACGCAGTATTTT. It codes for CASSLGSDKDTQYF.